This T cell receptor beta chain comes out of a study of blood T cell repertoires in COVID-19. Generated by immunoSEQ multiplex PCR, the TCRdb table keeps only in-frame clones and is missing some. The table shows around 150,000 clones, with around 90% occurring only once. This clone was seen a single time. The CDR3 totals 15 residues. Germline V gives CDR1 MNHEY, CDR2 SMNVEV (reference sequence). Germline trimming cut 4 bases from V and 3 bases from J; bases unmatched to any gene: 7. The material sequenced was peripheral blood. This TCR was recovered from a woman aged 60-75 years who had recovered from COVID-19. This chain uses TRBV27 with TRBJ2-7, with 9 bases identical to TRBD1. CDR3: CASSSRQGGVYEQYF. The CDR3 coding sequence is TGTGCCAGCAGTTCCAGACAGGGGGGGGTCTACGAGCAGTACTTC.